This T cell receptor (beta chain) was found in a study of T cell clones after liver transplantation. Study in general: Tolerant meant at least one year fully off immunosuppression without liver enzymes above twice normal. Samples came pre-transplant, pre-randomization before withdrawal, and post-randomization after withdrawal ended.

This CDR3 has 15 amino acids. CDR1 and CDR2 from the germline V gene are MGHDK and SYGVNS. V shed 1 base and J 3 bases; nucleotides not matched to a gene: 4. Produced via immunoSEQ multiplex PCR; TCRdb's table is partial and in-frame only. The sample holds 75,000 to 95,000 clones, approximately 87% seen once. Thawed unstimulated PBMCs were FACS-sorted by CD3, CD4 and CD8 into two populations. This clonotype originated in a human patient who received a liver transplant. Some T cells here may be from the graft donor. The chain employs TRBV25-1 and TRBJ2-3; 7 bases agree with TRBD2. Sequences were derived from CD4+ T cells from blood, sampled at the 22-month timepoint. CDR3 in amino acids: CASSELGGGTDTQYF. In DNA, the CDR3 is TGTGCCAGCAGTGAATTGGGCGGGGGAACAGATACGCAGTATTTT.